Shown below are 30 T cell receptor beta chains from a single sample sequenced in a study of cytomegalovirus exposure and HLA in healthy donors. Both 60 Vbeta primers and 13 Jbeta primers went into the PCR. The method was immunoSEQ multiplex PCR; TCRdb's version includes in-frame clones alone and lacks a portion of them. The profile shows around 130,000 clones, around four fifths of them singletons. The sequenced material came from PBMCs. Receptor source: a man aged 35-49 years in good health and CMV-seronegative.

V is TRBV6-6 and J is TRBJ2-7; 8 bases match TRBD1. The J segment lost 2 bases and the V segment lost 5 bases, leaving 2 bases of the junction unmatched. This CDR3 comprises 13 residues. Germline V CDR1 and CDR2: MNHNY, SVGAGI (reference sequence). The CDR3 nucleotides are TGTGCCAGCAGTCGACAGGGGCCCTACGAGCAGTACTTC. It specifies CASSRQGPYEQYF.

This chain links TRBV5-4 with TRBJ2-5; 8 bases agree with TRBD2. The V and J ends lost 3 bases and 2 bases, in that order; junction bases with no gene match: 6. The CDR3 is 15 residues long. Per germline, CDR1 SGHNT and CDR2 YYREEE (reference sequence). CDR3 sequence: CASSSGGTNQETQYF. The CDR3 DNA reads TGTGCCAGCAGCTCGGGAGGGACGAATCAAGAGACCCAGTACTTC. The entire variable domain, with the rest obtained from reference TRBV5-4 and TRBJ2-5, is as follows: ETGVTQSPTHLIKTRGQQVTLRCSSQSGHNTVSWYQQALGQGPQFIFQYYREEENGRGNFPPRFSGLQFPNYSSELNVNALELDDSALYLCASSSGGTNQETQYFGPGTRLLVL.

The rearrangement joins TRBV9 to TRBJ1-6; the match to TRBD1 covers 8 bases. Germline-derived CDR1 and CDR2 are SGDLS and YYNGEE. J lost 7 bases, V lost 4 bases, and 10 bases had no gene match. The CDR3 has 16 amino acids. The CDR3 spells CASSPDRGQANSPLHF. The CDR3 nucleotides are TGTGCCAGCAGCCCCGACAGGGGACAGGCCAATTCACCCCTCCACTTT.

This rearrangement joins TRBV30 to TRBJ2-5, with D possibly TRBD1 on 5 matching bases. The CDR3 loop spans 14 amino acids. Germline assignment: CDR1 GTSNPN and CDR2 SVGIG (reference sequence). V gave up 0 bases and J gave up 4 bases, with 12 bases separating them. Here the CDR3 DNA reads TGTGCCTGGAGTGTACAAGGGGTCCCAGAGACCCAGTACTTC. It codes for CAWSVQGVPETQYF.

Only one count was recorded for this clone. The rearrangement links TRBV5-1 to TRBJ2-3; D is ambiguous. Trimming shortened V by 5 bases and J by 3 bases, and 16 bases separated the two germline ends. The CDR3 contains 15 residues. Germline V gene sequence: CDR1 SGHRS, CDR2 YFSETQ. This CDR3 is CASRTAPTATDTQYF. CDR3 nucleotide sequence: TGCGCCAGCAGGACCGCCCCGACTGCAACAGATACGCAGTATTTT.

A single count supports this clone. The J gene is TRBJ2-7, the V gene TRBV14, with 10 positions matching TRBD1. The V gene's germline CDR1 is SGHDN and CDR2 FVKESK. J lost 5 bases, V lost 2 bases, and 12 bases had no gene match. CDR3 length: 17 amino acids. CDR3 coding DNA: TGTGCCAGCAGCCAAATAATCCCGGGACAGGGGAGCAACGAGCAGTACTTC. It specifies CASSQIIPGQGSNEQYF.

This chain uses TRBV27 with TRBJ1-3; weak D call: TRBD1 (6 bases). The CDR3 spans 15 residues. V gave up 8 bases and J gave up 2 bases, with 16 bases separating them. Germline V gene data show CDR1 as MNHEY and CDR2 as SMNVEV (reference sequence). CDR3 sequence (DNA): TGTGCCAGCTGCCTTACAGGGTCCCCTGGAAACACCATATATTTT. Its protein product is CASCLTGSPGNTIYF.

The chain recombines TRBV5-1 with TRBJ1-1; D possibly corresponds to TRBD1 (6 bases). CDR1 and CDR2 (germline): SGHRS, YFSETQ. The length of the CDR3 is 16 residues. Trimming took off 0 bases at V and 1 base at J, with 13 bases between the two ends. CDR3 loop: CASSLAAGVRNTEAFF. Written as DNA, the CDR3 is TGCGCCAGCAGCTTGGCGGCAGGGGTCCGGAACACTGAAGCTTTCTTT.

J is TRBJ2-2 and V is TRBV4-2, with 11 bases aligning to TRBD2. The V and J ends lost 5 bases and 3 bases, in that order; junction bases with no gene match: 14. The CDR3 spans 19 residues. From germline, CDR1 is LGHNA and CDR2 YNFKEQ. In DNA, the CDR3 is TGTGCCAGCAGCGCTTCTAGCGGGAGGTCGGGTAGTGACACCGGGGAGCTGTTTTTT. Protein: CASSASSGRSGSDTGELFF.

The chain carries TRBV4-3 and TRBJ2-3, with 11 bases fitting TRBD2. The V gene's germline CDR1 is LGHNA and CDR2 YSLEER. V trimming: 1 base; J trimming: 0 bases; junction bases outside the gene matches: 12. The CDR3 is made up of 20 amino acids. This CDR3 reads CASSQVLAGGRPHSTDTQYF. CDR3 DNA: TGCGCCAGCAGCCAAGTTTTAGCGGGGGGGCGACCCCACAGCACAGATACGCAGTATTTT.

The chain links TRBV6-6 to TRBJ1-4, with a possible D match to TRBD1 (6 bases). With 2 bases removed from V and 5 bases from J, the gap between germline ends came to 9 bases. This CDR3 has 14 residues. Germline CDR1 is MNHNY and CDR2 is SVGAGI (reference sequence). The CDR3 sequence: CASSYGGTNEKLFF. The CDR3 DNA follows: TGTGCCAGCAGTTACGGGGGCACCAATGAAAAACTGTTTTTT.

The chain recombines TRBV6-5 with TRBJ1-1, with TRBD1 matching 10 bases. The CDR3 has 15 amino acids. From germline, CDR1 is MNHEY and CDR2 SVGAGI. Trimming cost V 6 bases and J 6 bases; bases outside gene matches: 10. CDR3 sequence reads: CASRHPGQGQAEAFF. The DNA of the CDR3 is TGTGCCAGCAGGCATCCGGGACAGGGGCAAGCTGAAGCTTTCTTT.

Of note for this clone: The junction does not match germline at one end; this may be a read error. The chain has TRBV29-1 and TRBJ2-4; D may be TRBD2 (5 bases). The germline CDR1 and CDR2 sequences are SQVTM and ANQGSEA. CDR3 size: 14 residues. CDR3 sequence (DNA): TGCAGCGCCCGGGCCCAGCTAGCCAAAAACAGTCAGTACTTC. As protein: CSARAQLAKNSQYF.

The chain joins TRBV5-4 to TRBJ1-1; D gene uncertain. The germline V gene has CDR1 SGHNT and CDR2 YYREEE (reference sequence). Trimming took 0 bases from V and 4 from J, leaving 13 bases between them. The CDR3 is 15 residues long. CDR3 region: CASSLAAGISTEAFF. CDR3 nucleotide sequence: TGTGCCAGCAGCTTGGCGGCAGGTATCAGCACTGAAGCTTTCTTT. The whole variable domain, filled in from reference TRBV5-4 and TRBJ1-1, reads ETGVTQSPTHLIKTRGQQVTLRCSSQSGHNTVSWYQQALGQGPQFIFQYYREEENGRGNFPPRFSGLQFPNYSSELNVNALELDDSALYLCASSLAAGISTEAFFGQGTRLTVV.

The CDR3 bases are TGCGCCAGCAAGGCTACTAGCGGGAGGGATACGCAGTATTTT. Protein product: CASKATSGRDTQYF. The V and J genes are TRBV5-1 and TRBJ2-3; 12 nucleotides match TRBD2. This CDR3 has 14 amino acids. The germline gives CDR1 SGHRS, CDR2 YFSETQ. Unmatched junction bases numbered 5, after V lost 6 bases and J lost 6 bases.

The J gene is TRBJ2-5, the V gene TRBV30; D may be TRBD2 (6 bases). Trimming took off 0 bases at V and 2 bases at J, with 7 bases between the two ends. This CDR3 has 13 amino acids. Germline-derived CDR1 and CDR2 are GTSNPN and SVGIG (reference sequence). CDR3 in DNA: TGTGCCTGGAGTGTCGGACTACAAGAGACCCAGTACTTC. Its protein is CAWSVGLQETQYF.

The chain is built from TRBV30 and TRBJ1-1, with a weak D call TRBD1 (5 bases). V was pared by 4 bases and J by 0 bases, with 15 bases between. The CDR3 has 15 amino acids. CDR1 and CDR2 from the germline V gene are GTSNPN and SVGIG (reference sequence). The CDR3 nucleotides are TGTGCCTGGATAGGGGCAAAACATCTGAACACTGAAGCTTTCTTT. Protein sequence: CAWIGAKHLNTEAFF. Full variable domain (missing parts from reference TRBV30 and TRBJ1-1): SQTIHQWPATLVQPVGSPLSLECTVEGTSNPNLYWYRQAAGRGLQLLFYSVGIGQISSEVPQNLSASRPQDRQFILSSKKLLLSDSGFYLCAWIGAKHLNTEAFFGQGTRLTVV.

CDR3 sequence reads: CASNTGVTYNEQFF. The CDR3 bases are TGTGCCAGCAATACGGGAGTTACCTACAATGAGCAGTTCTTC. The rearrangement links TRBV7-9 to TRBJ2-1, with D perhaps TRBD2 (6 bases). This CDR3 comprises 14 residues. The germline V and J ends were trimmed by 7 bases and 2 bases, with 12 bases remaining between them. Per the germline V gene, CDR1 is SEHNR and CDR2 is FQNEAQ (reference sequence).

The chain is built from TRBV6-5 and TRBJ1-1; D unresolved. The CDR3 contains 11 residues. Deletions cut 7 bases from V and 2 bases from J, with 5 bases between. Per germline, CDR1 MNHEY and CDR2 SVGAGI. The CDR3 bases are TGTGCCAGCAACTTCAACACTGAAGCTTTCTTT. It codes for CASNFNTEAFF.

The rearrangement links TRBV9 to TRBJ2-2; 9 bases agree with TRBD2. Germline V lookup: CDR1 SGDLS, CDR2 YYNGEE. The length of the CDR3 is 17 residues. V was clipped by 4 bases and J by 6 bases; unmatched bases: 13. The CDR3 is CASSLAGTSHIAGELFF. In DNA form, the CDR3 reads TGTGCCAGCAGCTTGGCCGGGACTAGCCATATTGCCGGGGAGCTGTTTTTT. The complete variable domain, with remaining parts taken from reference TRBV9 and TRBJ2-2, reads DSGVTQTPKHLITATGQRVTLRCSPRSGDLSVYWYQQSLDQGLQFLIQYYNGEERAKGNILERFSAQQFPDLHSELNLSSLELGDSALYFCASSLAGTSHIAGELFFGEGSRLTVL.

The rearrangement joins TRBV7-2 to TRBJ1-5, with D tentatively TRBD1 (6 bases). Trimming shortened V by 9 bases and J by 3 bases, and 12 bases separated the two germline ends. This CDR3 contains 13 residues. CDR1 is SGHTA, CDR2 FQGNSA, per germline. CDR3: CASSQGNNQPQHF. Written as DNA, the CDR3 is TGTGCCAGTTCCCAGGGGAACAATCAGCCCCAGCATTTT.

CDR3 protein: CASSLGTSGGANEQFF. The CDR3 DNA reads as TGCGCCAGCAGCTTGGGGACTAGCGGGGGGGCCAATGAGCAGTTCTTC. This rearrangement joins TRBV5-1 to TRBJ2-1; 15 positions match TRBD2. Germline loops: CDR1 SGHRS, CDR2 YFSETQ. This CDR3 has 16 residues. The V and J ends lost 0 bases and 6 bases, in that order; junction bases with no gene match: 1.

A note on this clone: The germline gene is not matched at one end of the junction; a read error may be the cause. This chain links TRBV2 with TRBJ2-7, with TRBD1 matching over 7 bases. Germline-derived CDR1 and CDR2 are SNHLY and FYNNEI. CDR3 length: 11 amino acids. The CDR3: CASSGGTAACF. The CDR3 DNA follows: TGTGCCAGCAGTGGGGGGACAGCGGCATGCTTC.

The V gene is TRBV10-3, the J gene TRBJ1-3; possible D gene TRBD1, 6 bases. The germline gives CDR1 ENHRY, CDR2 SYGVKD. The CDR3 runs 15 residues. V dropped 4 bases and J dropped 2 bases, with 12 bases sitting between them. For the CDR3, the DNA is TGTGCCATCAGTGCTAGGGACAATCCTGGAAACACCATATATTTT. Translation gives CAISARDNPGNTIYF.

J is TRBJ2-7 and V is TRBV4-1, with D perhaps TRBD2 (6 bases). Trimming took off 4 bases at V and 6 bases at J, with 16 bases between the two ends. The CDR3 loop spans 14 amino acids. Germline V gene sequence: CDR1 MGHRA, CDR2 YSYEKL. CDR3 nucleotide sequence: TGCGCCAGCAGCCCCCCCGGGGGAGGTAGCGAGCAGTACTTC. Translated: CASSPPGGGSEQYF.

The V and J genes are TRBV5-1 and TRBJ2-3; TRBD1 agrees at 9 bases. Germline values: CDR1 SGHRS, CDR2 YFSETQ. V lost 5 bases, J lost 2 bases, and 6 bases stayed unmatched. This CDR3 has 15 residues. CDR3 in amino acids: CASRPGTGSTDTQYF. CDR3 sequence (DNA): TGCGCCAGCAGGCCCGGGACAGGGTCCACAGATACGCAGTATTTT. Based on the CDR3 plus reference TRBV5-1 and TRBJ2-3, the full variable domain is KAGVTQTPRYLIKTRGQQVTLSCSPISGHRSVSWYQQTPGQGLQFLFEYFSETQRNKGNFPGRFSGRQFSNSRSEMNVSTLELGDSALYLCASRPGTGSTDTQYFGPGTRLTVL.

The chain recombines TRBV28 with TRBJ2-1; 11 bases are a match to TRBD2. After removal of 5 bases from V and 2 bases from J, the junction contained 5 bases not matched to a gene. This CDR3 comprises 16 residues. The germline V gene has CDR1 MDHEN and CDR2 SYDVKM. This chain's CDR3 is CASSRLAGGPYNEQFF. As DNA, the CDR3 is TGTGCCAGCAGTCGCCTAGCGGGAGGTCCCTACAATGAGCAGTTCTTC.

The rearrangement links TRBV29-1 to TRBJ2-5, with TRBD1 matching 8 bases. Losses at the gene ends were 7 bases for V and 1 base for J; bases not matched to a gene: 8. This CDR3 region has 14 residues. Germline lookup yields CDR1 SQVTM and CDR2 ANQGSEA. The CDR3, as DNA: TGCAGCGGGCAGACAGGGGTGCCCCAAGAGACCCAGTACTTC. Translated, it gives CSGQTGVPQETQYF.

The chain has TRBV7-2 and TRBJ1-6; D unresolved. The CDR3 sequence is 15 residues long. CDR1 and CDR2 (germline): SGHTA, FQGNSA. Trimming took 1 base from V and 7 from J, leaving 11 bases between them. This chain's CDR3 is CASSLGLGGNSPLHF. DNA of the CDR3: TGTGCCAGCAGCTTAGGCCTGGGAGGGAATTCACCCCTCCACTTT.

This clone was found a few times. The CDR3 DNA follows: TGTGCCAGCAGCTTAAACGTGAGACTAGCCAAAAACATTCAGTACTTC. As protein: CASSLNVRLAKNIQYF. The J gene is TRBJ2-4, the V gene TRBV7-2; D is uncertain. This CDR3 is 16 amino acids long. The germline CDR1 and CDR2 sequences are SGHTA and FQGNSA. Trimming shortened V by 2 bases and J by 0 bases, and 11 bases separated the two germline ends. Drawing the rest from reference TRBV7-2 and TRBJ2-4, the complete variable domain is GAGVSQSPSNKVTEKGKDVELRCDPISGHTALYWYRQSLGQGLEFLIYFQGNSAPDKSGLPSDRFSAERTGGSVSTLTIQRTQQEDSAVYLCASSLNVRLAKNIQYFGAGTRLSVL.